This TCR beta chain stems from a study of T cells in Graves' hyperthyroidism and ophthalmopathy (dated by TCRdb to the late 2010s). About the full investigation: Peripheral blood was collected at initial diagnosis, before any treatment. TCR V-J signatures able to tell the groups apart were searched for in a discovery cohort of some 100 patients, of whom roughly 42 had Graves' ophthalmopathy and 55 to 65 had stable Graves' hyperthyroidism. An independent validation cohort of under 20 hyperthyroidism patients and 17 patients who later progressed to ophthalmopathy tested prospective prediction of ophthalmopathy. The 85 to 100 discovery patients were randomly split 7:3 into training and test sets. In addition, the study compared T-cell repertoires in thyroid tissue and in blood from five or six Graves' hyperthyroidism patients. Once sampling was done, hyperthyroidism patients were given methimazole at a starting dose of 30 mg daily, whereas ophthalmopathy patients were given high-dose intravenous methylprednisolone. According to the paper, TCR Vbeta CDR3 sequencing was carried out on 135 peripheral blood samples, which came from under 50 ophthalmopathy, some 73 hyperthyroidism and approximately 17 progressor patients.

Amplification of TCR beta CDR3 regions was carried out from RNA transcripts. The first round of RT-PCR for the TCR CDR3 was performed with the HTBI primer set and the Qiagen OneStep RT-PCR kit. A second multiplex PCR round built the libraries, followed by size selection and purification. Sequencing of the libraries was done on an Illumina HiSeq2000 using paired-end 100 bp reads. Per the original workflow: Raw data were processed with SOAPnuke, discarding reads with adapters, uncalled bases, mean Phred below 15, or no exact constant-primer or identifier match. COPE v1.2.5 was used to merge the high-quality paired reads, and each unique nucleotide sequence was defined as a clonotype. Clonotypes were aligned to IMGT TRBV, TRBD and TRBJ reference segments using MiTCR v1.1. The analysis was restricted to V-J combinations with a frequency above 0.0001, which together covered about 99% of the repertoires. A TCS score was defined as the ratio of F50 (clonal expansion) to E x V (chaos), with BLOSUM62-based TCRdist applied between CDR3 peptides within each V-J. Welch's t-statistics and random forest reduced around 520 V-J features to roughly 13, which were used in a naive Bayes classifier (R e1071). TCRdb took the public reads, trimmed them with fastp at Q25, ran MiXCR for clone calling and kept in-frame beta chains. A single entry per CDR3 protein holds the most common genes and DNA from its merged rows. TCRdb, rather than the study authors, made the V and J calls. The sample profile shows about 250,000 distinct CDR3 sequences; approximately 16% of them were found once. More than 30% of the sample is taken by the ten largest.

The investigation overall reported the following: No statistical method was used to fix the sample size in advance, and group allocation was not hidden from the investigators. In validation, the model predicted progression to ophthalmopathy a median of roughly 6.1 months before onset, with about 67% sensitivity and around 76% specificity. Blood samples also contained most of the expanded thyroid clonotypes (frequency above 0.001), which suggests that blood repertoires may reflect thyroid immune responses. A 13 V-J signature model separated ophthalmopathy from stable hyperthyroidism, with over 85% sensitivity and 81.08% specificity in cross-validation and 80%/75% in testing.

Hyperthyroidism patients were aged 18 to 65 years and newly diagnosed, with disease duration of less than 2 months. The study excluded patients with uncontrolled infections, other autoimmune diseases, pregnancy or lactation. Diagnoses were based on clinical symptoms, serum thyroxine and TRAb, thyroid ultrasound and orbital computed tomography. Blood from progressor patients was drawn when they were first diagnosed with hyperthyroidism, before any ophthalmopathy symptoms appeared. Ficoll-Paque density gradient centrifugation was used to isolate PBMCs from approximately 10 ml of fresh peripheral blood. Patients classed as progressors first received a Graves' hyperthyroidism diagnosis and then went on to develop ophthalmopathy during follow-up. Total RNA was extracted using Trizol reagent, and RNA quality was assessed on an Agilent 2100 Bioanalyzer. This clonotype was observed at least ten times. Its antigen remains undetermined. Per-base quality was not reported, and no clone a single base away is much larger than it.

The sample was blood. The TCR sequence derives from a woman in her 50s with Graves' hyperthyroidism that later progressed to Graves' ophthalmopathy.

In nucleotides, the sequence is TGTGCCACCATCGAGGGACAGGGGTCCAAAAACATTCAGTACTTC. The translation is CATIEGQGSKNIQYF. The rearranged chain carries TRBV7-9 and TRBJ2-4, and TRBD1 matches 10 of the central bases. V is cut back by 10 bases and J by 2 bases, with 8 bases in the junction unmatched. CDR1 and CDR2 were assigned from the germline V gene (reference sequence) as SEHNR and FQNEAQ. The CDR3 runs 15 residues from the cysteine to the phenylalanine. The retained sequence is limited to the CDR3, 45 bases, with the frame set at the first base.